The 25 T cell receptor beta chains below were found in one sample sequenced in a study of identical twins. TCRdb fed the 5' RACE reads into MiXCR, producing one record per CDR3 protein. The table shows hundreds of thousands of distinct CDR3 sequences, with around 6.6% occurring only once. These same records also appear under a second study, on yellow fever vaccine responses in identical twins.

Source material: memory (CD45RO+) T cells sorted from blood. All receptors come from a woman aged 18-29 years in good health.

This clonotype was picked up a small number of times. This chain uses TRBV7-2 with TRBJ2-2, with TRBD2 matching over 11 bases. After removal of 3 bases from V and 0 bases from J, the junction contained 6 bases not matched to a gene. The germline CDR1 and CDR2 sequences are SGHTA and FQGNSA. CDR3 length: 18 residues. CDR3: CASSFAVSGRANTGELFF. The CDR3 DNA reads TGTGCCAGCAGCTTTGCGGTTAGCGGGAGGGCGAACACCGGGGAGCTGTTTTTT.

Many counts were recorded for this clonotype. The chain links TRBV20-1 to TRBJ2-1; D gene uncertain. V was clipped by 4 bases and J by 7 bases, with 5 bases between them. Looked up from germline, CDR1 is DFQATT and CDR2 is SNEGSKA (reference sequence). CDR3 length equals 10 residues. The CDR3 sequence is CSAKRNEQFF. The DNA of the CDR3 is TGCAGTGCTAAGAGGAATGAGCAGTTCTTC.

This clonotype occurred many times. The chain links TRBV10-3 to TRBJ2-1; D may be TRBD2 (6 bases). Per the germline V gene, CDR1 is ENHRY and CDR2 is SYGVKD. Trimming pared 2 bases from V and 10 bases from J, leaving 15 bases between. The CDR3 is 14 amino acids. This chain's CDR3 is CAISERGLLGEQFF. The CDR3 nucleotides are TGTGCCATCAGTGAGAGGGGACTCCTTGGGGAGCAGTTCTTC.

The rearrangement links TRBV3-1 to TRBJ1-1; no reliable D call. This CDR3 spans 13 amino acids. Germline V gene lookup returns CDR1 LGHDT and CDR2 YNNKEL (reference sequence). V shed 0 bases and J shed 8 bases, with 10 bases lying between them. Here the CDR3 reads CASSQDLGGEAFF. DNA for the CDR3: TGTGCCAGCAGCCAAGATCTGGGAGGAGAAGCTTTCTTT.

V is TRBV28 and J is TRBJ2-3; 11 bases agree with TRBD2. CDR1 is MDHEN, CDR2 SYDVKM, per germline. The CDR3 runs 15 residues. With 2 bases clipped from V and 7 bases from J, the junction kept 5 bases outside the gene matches. CDR3 residues: CASSLPTSGRNTQYF. CDR3 in DNA: TGTGCCAGCAGTTTACCAACTAGCGGGAGAAATACGCAGTATTTT.

Only a few counts were recorded for this clonotype. The chain combines TRBV10-3 with TRBJ2-1; 8 positions match TRBD2. This CDR3 has 15 residues. Looked up from germline, CDR1 is ENHRY and CDR2 is SYGVKD. The trim removed 6 bases at V and 3 bases at J, leaving 7 bases unmatched. The chain's CDR3 is CAIRPAGGLYNEQFF. The CDR3 bases are TGTGCCATCAGGCCCGCGGGAGGACTCTACAATGAGCAGTTCTTC.

This clonotype was recorded at least ten times. The chain employs TRBV20-1 and TRBJ1-4; D gene uncertain. CDR3 length equals 12 residues. Germline loops: CDR1 DFQATT, CDR2 SNEGSKA (reference sequence). V lost 5 bases and J 8 bases, leaving 12 bases between the germline ends. CDR3 DNA sequence: TGCAGTGCTTCGAACAGTCAAGAAAAACTGTTTTTT. Translation: CSASNSQEKLFF.

This clonotype showed up just a few times. CDR3 nucleotides: TGCAGCGTCCAGACTACGGCGACGTTCTTC. It is translated as CSVQTTATFF. The rearrangement uses TRBV29-1 and TRBJ2-1, with D possibly being TRBD2 (5 bases). Germline CDR1 is SQVTM and CDR2 is ANQGSEA. The CDR3 is 10 amino acids. Trimming cost V 6 bases and J 15 bases, with 15 bases left between them.

In its sample, this clonotype was seen a few times. The V and J genes are TRBV6-4 and TRBJ2-2; 7 bases match TRBD2. Per germline, CDR1 MRHNA and CDR2 SNTAGT. The V segment lost 3 bases and the J segment 1 base; nucleotides outside the gene matches: 2. This CDR3 comprises 15 residues. Here the CDR3 DNA reads TGTGCCAGCAGTGAAGTAGCGGGGAACACCGGGGAGCTGTTTTTT. Translated, it gives CASSEVAGNTGELFF.

This clonotype turned up a few times. The chain is built from TRBV29-1 and TRBJ1-2; D is ambiguous. The CDR3 has 12 residues. Germline loops: CDR1 SQVTM, CDR2 ANQGSEA. V was trimmed by 1 base and J by 3 bases, leaving 6 bases between them. CDR3 DNA sequence: TGCAGCGTTGAAGGGGGATACTATGGCTACACCTTC. It codes for CSVEGGYYGYTF. The complete variable domain, with remaining parts taken from reference TRBV29-1 and TRBJ1-2, reads SAVISQKPSRDICQRGTSLTIQCQVDSQVTMMFWYRQQPGQSLTLIATANQGSEATYESGFVIDKFPISRPNLTFSTLTVSNMSPEDSSIYLCSVEGGYYGYTFGSGTRLTVV.

The table lists this clonotype with a few counts. The genes are TRBV18 and TRBJ2-3; TRBD1 is a possible D gene (6 bases). Germline CDR1 is KGHSH and CDR2 is LQKENI. The CDR3 spans 16 residues. The V end lost 2 bases, the J end lost 3 bases, and 15 bases lay between the germline ends. The CDR3 nucleotides are TGTGCCAGCTCACCAAGTCCTGGGGGCGTGACAGATACGCAGTATTTT. This sequence encodes CASSPSPGGVTDTQYF. The whole variable domain, filled in from reference TRBV18 and TRBJ2-3, reads NAGVMQNPRHLVRRRGQEARLRCSPMKGHSHVYWYRQLPEEGLKFMVYLQKENIIDESGMPKERFSAEFPKEGPSILRIQQVVRGDSAAYFCASSPSPGGVTDTQYFGPGTRLTVL.

The rearrangement joins TRBV20-1 to TRBJ2-5, with 7 positions matching TRBD2. Germline V gives CDR1 DFQATT, CDR2 SNEGSKA (reference sequence). The J segment lost 4 bases and the V segment lost 6 bases, leaving 8 bases of the junction unmatched. The CDR3 is made up of 13 amino acids. The CDR3 sequence: CSASSGTPETQYF. The CDR3 DNA reads TGCAGTGCGTCTAGCGGAACTCCAGAGACCCAGTACTTC.

This clonotype has a count of ten or more. J is TRBJ1-2 and V is TRBV12-3 or TRBV12-4; D unresolved. V was shortened by 4 bases and J by 0 bases, with 9 bases between the two germline ends. This CDR3 comprises 14 residues. Here the CDR3 DNA reads TGTGCCAGCAGTTCACAGAGTCCTAACTATGGCTACACCTTC. Translation: CASSSQSPNYGYTF.

This clonotype has a handful of counts. The J gene is TRBJ1-5, the V gene TRBV10-3, with 8 bases matching TRBD1. The CDR3 extends over 15 amino acids. Per the germline V gene, CDR1 is ENHRY and CDR2 is SYGVKD. Trimming removed 2 bases from V and 4 bases from J; junction bases left unmatched: 4. CDR3 sequence: CAISENGDRNQPQHF. The CDR3 DNA follows: TGTGCCATCAGTGAGAACGGGGACAGGAATCAGCCCCAGCATTTT.

The sample holds many counts of this clonotype. J is TRBJ2-2 and V is TRBV3-1; D possibly uses TRBD1 or TRBD2 (5 bases each). V was trimmed by 4 bases and J by 4 bases, leaving 16 bases between them. CDR3 length equals 16 residues. Germline values: CDR1 LGHDT, CDR2 YNNKEL (reference sequence). The CDR3 here is CASSPGWGSGTGELFF. The CDR3 coding sequence is TGTGCCAGCAGCCCTGGTTGGGGGAGCGGCACCGGGGAGCTGTTTTTT. Full variable domain (outside the CDR3, taken from reference TRBV3-1 and TRBJ2-2): DTAVSQTPKYLVTQMGNDKSIKCEQNLGHDTMYWYKQDSKKFLKIMFSYNNKELIINETVPNRFSPKSPDKAHLNLHINSLELGDSAVYFCASSPGWGSGTGELFFGEGSRLTVL.

This clonotype has a handful of counts. CDR3 residues: CSAFKGGQGANEKLFF. For the CDR3, the DNA is TGCAGCGCTTTTAAGGGCGGACAGGGGGCTAATGAAAAACTGTTTTTT. The chain employs TRBV29-1 and TRBJ1-4; 10 bases fit TRBD1. The trim removed 7 bases at V and 3 bases at J, leaving 11 bases unmatched. CDR1 is SQVTM and CDR2 is ANQGSEA in the germline V gene. The length of the CDR3 is 16 residues.

The CDR3 region has the DNA TGTGCCAGCAGTTACATCAAACCCGACACCGGGGAGCTGTTTTTT. Translating it yields CASSYIKPDTGELFF. J is TRBJ2-2 and V is TRBV6-2 or TRBV6-3; D uncertain. Looked up from germline, CDR1 is MNHEY and CDR2 is SVGEGT. CDR3 length equals 15 residues. Trimming left V 2 bases short and J 3 bases short, with 10 bases between.

This clonotype was seen a few times. The rearrangement links TRBV18 to TRBJ2-1, with TRBD2 matching over 14 bases. The CDR3 consists of 20 residues. CDR1 is KGHSH and CDR2 is LQKENI in the germline V gene. V was pared by 5 bases and J by 0 bases, with 12 bases of the junction left unmatched. The CDR3 DNA reads as TGTGCCAGCTCATTCGTTATGACTAGCGGGGGGGCCGGCTCCTACAATGAGCAGTTCTTC. It codes for CASSFVMTSGGAGSYNEQFF.

This clonotype occurred many times. The chain employs TRBV5-1 and TRBJ2-7; D possibly corresponds to TRBD2 (5 bases). This CDR3 comprises 13 residues. The V gene's germline CDR1 is SGHRS and CDR2 YFSETQ. Trimming stripped 0 bases from V and 7 bases from J, with 11 bases between. The CDR3 region is CASSLANGGEQYF. Written as DNA, the CDR3 is TGCGCCAGCAGCTTGGCGAACGGAGGAGAGCAGTACTTC.

Many counts were recorded for this clonotype. The gene calls are TRBV3-1 and TRBJ2-3; the match to TRBD2 covers 8 bases. Germline assignment: CDR1 LGHDT and CDR2 YNNKEL (reference sequence). V trimming: 1 base; J trimming: 4 bases; junction bases outside the gene matches: 7. The CDR3 covers 16 residues. CDR3 sequence reads: CASSQVAGGPSDTQYF. For the CDR3, the DNA is TGTGCCAGCAGCCAAGTGGCGGGGGGCCCCTCAGATACGCAGTATTTT.

The V call is TRBV19, the J call TRBJ2-2, with TRBD1 matching over 7 bases. V was pared by 10 bases and J by 0 bases, with 5 bases of the junction left unmatched. Germline assignment: CDR1 LNHDA and CDR2 SQIVND (reference sequence). The CDR3 sequence is 14 residues long. Here the CDR3 reads CATRTGSNTGELFF. The CDR3 DNA sequence: TGTGCCACCAGGACAGGCTCGAACACCGGGGAGCTGTTTTTT.

This clonotype has a count of ten or more. V usage is TRBV5-1 and J usage is TRBJ1-6; TRBD1 might be the D (5 bases). CDR1 and CDR2 from the germline V gene are SGHRS and YFSETQ. The V and J ends lost 4 bases and 14 bases respectively, with 16 bases between them. This CDR3 contains 13 residues. The CDR3 region is CASSPGLGRSLHF. CDR3 DNA: TGCGCCAGCAGCCCCGGGCTGGGGCGATCCCTCCACTTT.

About this clonotype: This may come from a read error, since a much larger clone is one base off. The rearrangement links TRBV7-2 to TRBJ2-7; 7 bases fit TRBD2. The germline V gene has CDR1 SGHTA and CDR2 FQGNSA. Trimming at V came to 2 bases and at J to 7 bases, leaving 11 bases not matched to a gene. This CDR3 has 15 residues. The CDR3 protein is CASSLMRTSSKEQYF. The CDR3 DNA follows: TGTGCCAGCAGCTTAATGCGGACTAGTTCGAAAGAGCAGTACTTC.

This clonotype has more than one count but fewer than ten. The rearrangement uses TRBV10-3 and TRBJ1-3; weak D call: TRBD1 (6 bases). The CDR3 is made up of 16 amino acids. Per the germline V gene, CDR1 is ENHRY and CDR2 is SYGVKD. The germline V and J ends were trimmed by 0 bases and 2 bases, with 11 bases remaining between them. CDR3 loop: CAISESGGGPGNTIYF. CDR3 DNA: TGTGCCATCAGTGAGTCAGGCGGGGGGCCTGGAAACACCATATATTTT.

This clonotype was seen a few times. V and J are TRBV6-1 and TRBJ1-6; D possibly corresponds to TRBD1 (5 bases). Trimming shortened V by 4 bases and J by 3 bases, and 10 bases separated the two germline ends. Per the germline V gene, CDR1 is MNHNS and CDR2 is SASEGT. The CDR3 length is 15 residues. Here the CDR3 DNA reads TGTGCCAGCAGTGTGGGGGATAGCTATAATTCACCCCTCCACTTT. Amino acids: CASSVGDSYNSPLHF.